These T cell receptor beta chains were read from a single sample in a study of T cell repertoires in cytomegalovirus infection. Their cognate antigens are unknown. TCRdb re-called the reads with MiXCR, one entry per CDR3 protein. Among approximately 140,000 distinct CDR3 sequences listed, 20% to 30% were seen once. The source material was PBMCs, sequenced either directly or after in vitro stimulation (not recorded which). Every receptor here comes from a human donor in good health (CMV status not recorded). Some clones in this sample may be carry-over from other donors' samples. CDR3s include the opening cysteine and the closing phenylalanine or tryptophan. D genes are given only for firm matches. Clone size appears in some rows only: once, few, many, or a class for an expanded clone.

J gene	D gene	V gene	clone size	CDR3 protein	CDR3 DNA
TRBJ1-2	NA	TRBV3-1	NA	CASSPTGENYGYTF	TGTGCCAGCAGCCCTACAGGAGAGAACTATGGCTACACCTTC
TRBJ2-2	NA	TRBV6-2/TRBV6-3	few	CASSWAVRQYLGELFF	TGTGCCAGCAGTTGGGCGGTCAGGCAGTACCTCGGGGAGCTGTTTTTT
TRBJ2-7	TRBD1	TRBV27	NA	CASSPDREPFYEQYF	TGTGCCAGCAGCCCGGACAGGGAGCCTTTCTACGAGCAGTACTTC
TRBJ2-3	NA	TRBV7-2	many	CASSLDGGSTDTQYF	TGTGCCAGCAGCTTAGATGGGGGGAGCACAGATACGCAGTATTTT
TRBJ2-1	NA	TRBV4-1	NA	CASSQEDQGRFYNEQFF	TGCGCCAGCAGCCAAGAGGACCAGGGGAGGTTCTACAATGAGCAGTTCTTC
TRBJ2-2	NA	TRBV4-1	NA	CASSHREGGTGELFF	TGCGCCAGCAGCCACCGGGAAGGGGGCACCGGGGAGCTGTTTTTT
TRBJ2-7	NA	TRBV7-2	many	CASSPSSTGTYEQYF	TGTGCCAGCAGCCCTTCGTCGACAGGTACCTACGAGCAGTACTTC
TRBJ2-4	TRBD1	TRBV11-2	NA	CASSSIQGYIQYF	TGTGCCAGCAGCAGTATACAGGGGTACATTCAGTACTTC
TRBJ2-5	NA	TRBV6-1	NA	CASRQGYLETQYF	TGTGCCAGCAGACAGGGCTACCTAGAGACCCAGTACTTC
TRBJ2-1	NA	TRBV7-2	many	CASSAGQVYNEQFF	TGTGCCAGCAGCGCCGGACAAGTCTACAATGAGCAGTTCTTC
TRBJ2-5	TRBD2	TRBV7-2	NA	CASSPQTSGGHQETQYF	TGTGCCAGCAGCCCTCAGACTAGCGGGGGCCACCAAGAGACCCAGTACTTC
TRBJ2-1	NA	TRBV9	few	CASSDLVEQFF	TGTGCCAGCAGCGACTTGGTAGAACAGTTCTTC
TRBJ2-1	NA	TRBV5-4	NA	CASSSAKSSYNEQFF	TGTGCCAGCAGCTCGGCGAAGAGCTCCTACAATGAGCAGTTCTTC
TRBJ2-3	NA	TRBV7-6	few	CASSLALTRVTDTQYF	TGTGCCAGCAGCTTAGCACTGACTAGGGTCACAGATACGCAGTATTTT
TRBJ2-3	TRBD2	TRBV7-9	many	CASSLETSGSSYTQYF	TGTGCCAGCAGCTTAGAGACTAGCGGGAGTTCGTATACGCAGTATTTT
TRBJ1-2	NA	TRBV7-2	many	CASSLASGGRGTYGYTF	TGTGCCAGCAGCTTAGCGTCGGGTGGCAGGGGAACCTATGGCTACACCTTC